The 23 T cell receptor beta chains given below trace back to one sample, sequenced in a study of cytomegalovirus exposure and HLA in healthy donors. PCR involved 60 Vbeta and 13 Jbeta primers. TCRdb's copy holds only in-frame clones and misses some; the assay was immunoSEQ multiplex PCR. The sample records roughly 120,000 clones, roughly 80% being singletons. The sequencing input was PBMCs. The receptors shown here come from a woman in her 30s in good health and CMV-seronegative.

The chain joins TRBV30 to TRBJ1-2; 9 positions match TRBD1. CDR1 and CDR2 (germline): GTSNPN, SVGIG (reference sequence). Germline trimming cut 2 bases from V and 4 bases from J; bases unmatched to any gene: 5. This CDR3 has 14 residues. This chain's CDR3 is CAWSRTTGGYGYTF. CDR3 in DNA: TGTGCCTGGAGTCGTACGACAGGGGGCTATGGCTACACCTTC.

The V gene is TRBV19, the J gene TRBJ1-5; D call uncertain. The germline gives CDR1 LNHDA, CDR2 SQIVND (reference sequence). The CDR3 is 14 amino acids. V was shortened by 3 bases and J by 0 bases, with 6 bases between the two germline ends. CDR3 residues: CASSIPVSNQPQHF. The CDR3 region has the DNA TGTGCCAGTAGTATTCCGGTTAGCAATCAGCCCCAGCATTTT.

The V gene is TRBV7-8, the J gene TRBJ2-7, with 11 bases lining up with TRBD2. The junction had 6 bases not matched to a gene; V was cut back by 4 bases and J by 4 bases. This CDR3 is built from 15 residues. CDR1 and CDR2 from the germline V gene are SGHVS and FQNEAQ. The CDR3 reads CASSSTSGTLYEQYF. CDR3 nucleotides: TGTGCCAGCAGCTCGACTAGCGGGACACTATACGAGCAGTACTTC.

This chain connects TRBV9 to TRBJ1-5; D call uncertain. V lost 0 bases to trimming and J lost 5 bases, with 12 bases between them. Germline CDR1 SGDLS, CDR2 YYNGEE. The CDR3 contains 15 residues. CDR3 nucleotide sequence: TGTGCCAGCAGCGTAGAAGGCAGGCCAGATCAGCCCCAGCATTTT. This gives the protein CASSVEGRPDQPQHF.

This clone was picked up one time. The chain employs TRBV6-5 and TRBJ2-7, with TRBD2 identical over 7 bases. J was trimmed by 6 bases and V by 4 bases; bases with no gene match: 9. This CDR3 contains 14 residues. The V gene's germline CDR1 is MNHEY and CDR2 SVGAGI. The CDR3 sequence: CASSWGGGVGEQYF. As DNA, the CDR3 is TGTGCCAGCAGTTGGGGGGGTGGGGTGGGCGAGCAGTACTTC.

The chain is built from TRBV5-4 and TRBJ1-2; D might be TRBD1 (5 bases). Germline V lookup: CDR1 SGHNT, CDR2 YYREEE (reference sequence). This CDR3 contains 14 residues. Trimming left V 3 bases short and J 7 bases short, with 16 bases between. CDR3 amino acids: CASSSDQGMGGYTF. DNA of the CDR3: TGTGCCAGCAGCTCCGACCAGGGAATGGGTGGCTACACCTTC.

The CDR3 is CASSPSGGAPDTQYF. The CDR3 DNA sequence: TGTGCCAGCAGTCCCTCCGGCGGGGCCCCAGATACGCAGTATTTT. J is TRBJ2-3 and V is TRBV27; weak D call: TRBD2 (6 bases). There are 15 residues in the CDR3. CDR1 and CDR2 (germline): MNHEY, SMNVEV (reference sequence). V was cut by 5 bases and J by 4 bases, with 16 bases left in between.

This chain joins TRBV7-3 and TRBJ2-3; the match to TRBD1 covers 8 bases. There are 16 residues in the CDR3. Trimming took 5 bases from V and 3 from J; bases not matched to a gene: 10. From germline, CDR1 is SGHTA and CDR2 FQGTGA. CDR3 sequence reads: CASSPIGQGVTDTQYF. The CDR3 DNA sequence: TGTGCCAGCAGCCCCATCGGACAGGGAGTGACAGATACGCAGTATTTT.

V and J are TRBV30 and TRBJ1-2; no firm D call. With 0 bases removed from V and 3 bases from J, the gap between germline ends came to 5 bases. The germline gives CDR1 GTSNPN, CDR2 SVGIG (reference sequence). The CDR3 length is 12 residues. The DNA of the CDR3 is TGTGCCTGGAGTGTACTGGACTATGGCTACACCTTC. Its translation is CAWSVLDYGYTF.

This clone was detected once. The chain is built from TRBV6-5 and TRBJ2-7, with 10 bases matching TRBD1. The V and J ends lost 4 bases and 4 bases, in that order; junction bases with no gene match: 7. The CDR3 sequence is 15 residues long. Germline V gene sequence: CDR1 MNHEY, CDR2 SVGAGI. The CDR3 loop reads CASSFGQGDRYEQYF. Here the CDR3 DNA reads TGTGCCAGCAGTTTCGGACAGGGGGACAGGTACGAGCAGTACTTC.

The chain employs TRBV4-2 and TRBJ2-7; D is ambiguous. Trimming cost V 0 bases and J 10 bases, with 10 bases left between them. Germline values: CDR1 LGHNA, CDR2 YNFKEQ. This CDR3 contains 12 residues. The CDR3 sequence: CASSQDGQEQYF. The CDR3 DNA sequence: TGTGCCAGCAGCCAAGATGGTCAGGAACAGTACTTC.

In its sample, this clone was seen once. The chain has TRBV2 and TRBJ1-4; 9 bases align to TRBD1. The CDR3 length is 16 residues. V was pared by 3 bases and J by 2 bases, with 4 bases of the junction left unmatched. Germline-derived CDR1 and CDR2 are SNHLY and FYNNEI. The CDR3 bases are TGTGCCAGCAGTGAGTACAGGGGGCTGACTAATGAAAAACTGTTTTTT. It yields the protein CASSEYRGLTNEKLFF. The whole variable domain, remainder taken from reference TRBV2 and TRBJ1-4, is EPEVTQTPSHQVTQMGQEVILRCVPISNHLYFYWYRQILGQKVEFLVSFYNNEISEKSEIFDDQFSVERPDGSNFTLKIRSTKLEDSAMYFCASSEYRGLTNEKLFFGSGTQLSVL.

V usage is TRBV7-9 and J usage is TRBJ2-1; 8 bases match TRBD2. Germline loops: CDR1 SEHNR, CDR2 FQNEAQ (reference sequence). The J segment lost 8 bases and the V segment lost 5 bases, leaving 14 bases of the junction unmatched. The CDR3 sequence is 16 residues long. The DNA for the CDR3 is TGTGCCAGCAGCGCCGTCGTGGAGCGGGGGACCCATGAGCAGTTCTTC. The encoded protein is CASSAVVERGTHEQFF.

The CDR3 loop reads CASRKTGGLSGNTIYF. Written as DNA, the CDR3 is TGTGCCAGTAGGAAGACAGGGGGACTCTCTGGAAACACCATATATTTT. This sequence joins TRBV19 and TRBJ1-3, with 9 bases that match TRBD1. Trimming at V came to 6 bases and at J to 0 bases, leaving 6 bases not matched to a gene. Germline V gene lookup returns CDR1 LNHDA and CDR2 SQIVND (reference sequence). The CDR3 spans 16 residues. The full variable domain, its missing parts supplied by reference TRBV19 and TRBJ1-3, is DGGITQSPKYLFRKEGQNVTLSCEQNLNHDAMYWYRQDPGQGLRLIYYSQIVNDFQKGDIAEGYSVSREKKESFPLTVTSAQKNPTAFYLCASRKTGGLSGNTIYFGEGSWLTVV.

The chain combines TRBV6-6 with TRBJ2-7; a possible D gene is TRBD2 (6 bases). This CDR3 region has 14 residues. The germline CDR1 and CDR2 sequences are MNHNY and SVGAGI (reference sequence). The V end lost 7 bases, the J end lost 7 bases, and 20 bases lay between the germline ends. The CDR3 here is CASKGTGLTGEQYF. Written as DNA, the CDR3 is TGTGCCAGCAAAGGGACTGGTTTAACGGGAGAGCAGTACTTC.

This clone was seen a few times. The CDR3 is CASSLDLGRPTEAFF. The DNA of the CDR3 is TGTGCCAGCAGCTTAGATCTGGGGAGGCCCACTGAAGCTTTCTTT. V usage is TRBV11-2 and J usage is TRBJ1-1; D call uncertain. Per the germline V gene, CDR1 is SGHAT and CDR2 is FQNNGV. Trimming pared 0 bases from V and 4 bases from J, leaving 12 bases between. This CDR3 is built from 15 residues.

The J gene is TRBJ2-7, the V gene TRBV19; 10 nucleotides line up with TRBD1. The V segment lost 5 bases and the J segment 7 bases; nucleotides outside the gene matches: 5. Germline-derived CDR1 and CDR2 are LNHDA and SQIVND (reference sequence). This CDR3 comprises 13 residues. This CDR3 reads CASSQGQGTEQYF. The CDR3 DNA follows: TGTGCCAGTAGTCAGGGACAGGGGACTGAGCAGTACTTC.

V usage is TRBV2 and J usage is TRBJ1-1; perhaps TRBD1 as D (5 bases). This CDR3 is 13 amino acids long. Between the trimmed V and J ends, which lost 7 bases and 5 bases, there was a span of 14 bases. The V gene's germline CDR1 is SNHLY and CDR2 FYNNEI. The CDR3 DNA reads TGTGCCAGCATGGCAGGGATGGGAACTGAAGCTTTCTTT. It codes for CASMAGMGTEAFF.

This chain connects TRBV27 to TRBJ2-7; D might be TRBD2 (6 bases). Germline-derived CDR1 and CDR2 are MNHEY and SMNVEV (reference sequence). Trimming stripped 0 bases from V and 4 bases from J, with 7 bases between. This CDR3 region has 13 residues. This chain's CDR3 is CASSLSSGYEQYF. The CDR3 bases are TGTGCCAGCAGTTTATCTAGCGGATACGAGCAGTACTTC.

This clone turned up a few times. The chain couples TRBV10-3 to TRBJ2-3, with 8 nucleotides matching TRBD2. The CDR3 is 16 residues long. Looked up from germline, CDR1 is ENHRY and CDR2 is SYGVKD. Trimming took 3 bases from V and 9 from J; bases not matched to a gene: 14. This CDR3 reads CAISDGSRLAGDTQYF. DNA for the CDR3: TGTGCCATCAGTGATGGCTCTCGGCTAGCGGGCGACACGCAGTATTTT.

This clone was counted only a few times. CDR3 residues: CASSPGTSAYNEQFF. In DNA form, the CDR3 reads TGTGCCAGCAGCCCCGGGACTAGCGCATACAATGAGCAGTTCTTC. V usage is TRBV7-8 and J usage is TRBJ2-1; 10 bases match TRBD2. The CDR3 extends over 15 amino acids. V lost 5 bases to trimming and J lost 4 bases; unmatched junction nucleotides: 5. CDR1 and CDR2 (germline): SGHVS, FQNEAQ.

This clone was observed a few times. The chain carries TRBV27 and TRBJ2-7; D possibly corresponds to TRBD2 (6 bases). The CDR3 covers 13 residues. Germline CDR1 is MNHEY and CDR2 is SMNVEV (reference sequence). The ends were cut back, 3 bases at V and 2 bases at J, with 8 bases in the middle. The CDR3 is CASSLRGTYEQYF. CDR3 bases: TGTGCCAGCAGTTTGCGGGGTACCTACGAGCAGTACTTC.

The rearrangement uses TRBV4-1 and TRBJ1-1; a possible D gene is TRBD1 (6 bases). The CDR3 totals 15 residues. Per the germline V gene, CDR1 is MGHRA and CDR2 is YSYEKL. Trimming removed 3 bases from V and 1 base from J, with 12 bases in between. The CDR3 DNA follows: TGCGCCAGCAGCCACCCAACGACAGGGAACACTGAAGCTTTCTTT. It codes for CASSHPTTGNTEAFF.